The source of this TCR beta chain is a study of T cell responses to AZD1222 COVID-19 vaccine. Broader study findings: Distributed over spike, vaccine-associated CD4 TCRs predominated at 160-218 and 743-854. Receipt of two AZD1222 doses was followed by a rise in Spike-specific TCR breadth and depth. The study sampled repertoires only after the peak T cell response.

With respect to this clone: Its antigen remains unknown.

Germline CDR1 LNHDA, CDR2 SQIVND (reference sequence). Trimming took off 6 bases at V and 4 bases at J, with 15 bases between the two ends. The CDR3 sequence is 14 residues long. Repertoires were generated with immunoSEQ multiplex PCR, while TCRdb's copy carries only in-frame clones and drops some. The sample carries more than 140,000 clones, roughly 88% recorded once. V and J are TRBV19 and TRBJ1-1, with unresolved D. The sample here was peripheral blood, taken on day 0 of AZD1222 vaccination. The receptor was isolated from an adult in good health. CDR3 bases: TGTGCCAGTAGAGCTCGAGGACCACTCACTGAAGCTTTCTTT. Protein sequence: CASRARGPLTEAFF.